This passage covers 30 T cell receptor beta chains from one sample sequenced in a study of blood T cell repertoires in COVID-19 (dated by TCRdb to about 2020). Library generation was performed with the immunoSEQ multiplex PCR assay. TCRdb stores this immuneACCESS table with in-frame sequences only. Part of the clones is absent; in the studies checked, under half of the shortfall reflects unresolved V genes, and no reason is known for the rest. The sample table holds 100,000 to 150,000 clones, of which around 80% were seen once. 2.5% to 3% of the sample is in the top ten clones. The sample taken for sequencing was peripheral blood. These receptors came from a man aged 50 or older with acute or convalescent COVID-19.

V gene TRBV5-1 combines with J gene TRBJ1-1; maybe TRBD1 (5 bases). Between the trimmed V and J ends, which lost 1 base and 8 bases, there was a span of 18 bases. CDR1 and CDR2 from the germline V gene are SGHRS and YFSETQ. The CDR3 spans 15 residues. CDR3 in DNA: TGCGCCAGCAGCTTGTTCCAAAGTCAGGGTATAGAAGCTTTCTTT. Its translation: CASSLFQSQGIEAFF. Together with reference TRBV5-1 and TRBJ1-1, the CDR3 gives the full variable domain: KAGVTQTPRYLIKTRGQQVTLSCSPISGHRSVSWYQQTPGQGLQFLFEYFSETQRNKGNFPGRFSGRQFSNSRSEMNVSTLELGDSALYLCASSLFQSQGIEAFFGQGTRLTVV.

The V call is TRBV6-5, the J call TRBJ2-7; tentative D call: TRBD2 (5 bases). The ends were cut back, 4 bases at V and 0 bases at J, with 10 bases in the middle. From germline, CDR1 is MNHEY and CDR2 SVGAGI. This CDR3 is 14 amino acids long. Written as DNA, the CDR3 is TGTGCCAGCAGTTCCCTAGCCGCCTCCTACGAGCAGTACTTC. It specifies CASSSLAASYEQYF.

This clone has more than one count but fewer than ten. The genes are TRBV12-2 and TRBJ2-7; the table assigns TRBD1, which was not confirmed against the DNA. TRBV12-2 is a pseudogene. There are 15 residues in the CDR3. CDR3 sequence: CASRLHPDRSYEQYF. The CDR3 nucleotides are TGTGCAAGTCGCCTCCACCCGGACAGGTCCTACGAGCAGTACTTC.

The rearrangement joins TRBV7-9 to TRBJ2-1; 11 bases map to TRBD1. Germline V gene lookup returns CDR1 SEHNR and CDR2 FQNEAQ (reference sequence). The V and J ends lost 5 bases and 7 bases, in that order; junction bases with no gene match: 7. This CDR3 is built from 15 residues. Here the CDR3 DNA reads TGTGCCAGCAGCGACCGGGACAGGGGGGGGAATGAGCAGTTCTTC. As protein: CASSDRDRGGNEQFF.

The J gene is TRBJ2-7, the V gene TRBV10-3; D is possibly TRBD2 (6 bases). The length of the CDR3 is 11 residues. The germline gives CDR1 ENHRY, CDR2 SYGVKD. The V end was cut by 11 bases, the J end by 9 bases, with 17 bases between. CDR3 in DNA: TGTGCCGTCCTCGTGGAGGGTGCGCAGTACTTC. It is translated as CAVLVEGAQYF.

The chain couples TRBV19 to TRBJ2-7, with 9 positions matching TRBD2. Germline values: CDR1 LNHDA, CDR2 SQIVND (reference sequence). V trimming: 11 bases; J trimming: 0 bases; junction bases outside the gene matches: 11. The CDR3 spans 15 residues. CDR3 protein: CAGRRLAEASYEQYF. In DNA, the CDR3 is TGTGCCGGTCGGAGACTAGCGGAGGCCTCCTACGAGCAGTACTTC.

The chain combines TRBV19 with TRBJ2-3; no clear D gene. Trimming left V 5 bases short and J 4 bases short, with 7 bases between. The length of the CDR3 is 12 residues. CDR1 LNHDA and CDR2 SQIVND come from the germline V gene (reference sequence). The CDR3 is CASSENADTQYF. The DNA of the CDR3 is TGTGCCAGTAGTGAGAACGCAGATACGCAGTATTTT. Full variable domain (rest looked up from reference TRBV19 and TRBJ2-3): DGGITQSPKYLFRKEGQNVTLSCEQNLNHDAMYWYRQDPGQGLRLIYYSQIVNDFQKGDIAEGYSVSREKKESFPLTVTSAQKNPTAFYLCASSENADTQYFGPGTRLTVL.

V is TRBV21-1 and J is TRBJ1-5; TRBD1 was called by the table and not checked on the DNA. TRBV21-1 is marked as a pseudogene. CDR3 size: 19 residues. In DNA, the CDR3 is TGTGCCAGCAGCAAAATTGGGAGGCCTACAGGGGCCAGCAATCAGCCCCAGCATTTT. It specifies CASSKIGRPTGASNQPQHF.

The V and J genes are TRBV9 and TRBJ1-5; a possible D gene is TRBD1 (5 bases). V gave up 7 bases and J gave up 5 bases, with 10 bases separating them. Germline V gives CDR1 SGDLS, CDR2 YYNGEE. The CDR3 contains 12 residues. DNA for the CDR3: TGTGCCAGCGGCTTACAGGATCAGCCCCAGCATTTT. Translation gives CASGLQDQPQHF.

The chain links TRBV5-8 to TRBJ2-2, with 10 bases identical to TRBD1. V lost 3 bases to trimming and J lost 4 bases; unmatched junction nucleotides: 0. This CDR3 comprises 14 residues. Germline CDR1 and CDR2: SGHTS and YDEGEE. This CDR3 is CASSWTGGTGELFF. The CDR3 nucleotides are TGTGCCAGCAGCTGGACAGGGGGCACCGGGGAGCTGTTTTTT.

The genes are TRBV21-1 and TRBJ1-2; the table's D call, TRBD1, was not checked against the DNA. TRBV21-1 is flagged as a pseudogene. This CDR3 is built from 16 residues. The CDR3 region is CASSEAGTEIDYGYTF. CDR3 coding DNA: TGTGCCAGCAGCGAGGCCGGGACAGAAATCGACTATGGCTACACCTTC.

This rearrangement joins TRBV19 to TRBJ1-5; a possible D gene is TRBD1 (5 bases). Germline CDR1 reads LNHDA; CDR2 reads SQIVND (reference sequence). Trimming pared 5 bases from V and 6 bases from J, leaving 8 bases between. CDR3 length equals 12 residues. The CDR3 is CASSLGGQPQHF. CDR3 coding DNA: TGTGCCAGTAGTCTCGGGGGTCAGCCCCAGCATTTT.

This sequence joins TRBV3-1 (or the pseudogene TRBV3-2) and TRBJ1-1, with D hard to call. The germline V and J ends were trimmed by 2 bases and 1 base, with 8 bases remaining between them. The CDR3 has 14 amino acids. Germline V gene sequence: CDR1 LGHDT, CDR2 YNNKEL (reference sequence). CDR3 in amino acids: CASSQSTTNTEAFF. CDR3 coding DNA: TGTGCCAGCAGCCAAAGTACAACGAACACTGAAGCTTTCTTT.

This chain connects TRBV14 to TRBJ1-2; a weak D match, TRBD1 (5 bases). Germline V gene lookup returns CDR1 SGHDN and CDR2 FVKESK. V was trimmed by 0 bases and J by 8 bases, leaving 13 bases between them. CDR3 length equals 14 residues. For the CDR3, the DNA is TGTGCCAGCAGCCAAGAGTGGGACTACACGGGCTACACCTTC. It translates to CASSQEWDYTGYTF. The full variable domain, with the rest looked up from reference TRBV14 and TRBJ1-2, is EAGVTQFPSHSVIEKGQTVTLRCDPISGHDNLYWYRRVMGKEIKFLLHFVKESKQDESGMPNNRFLAERTGGTYSTLKVQPAELEDSGVYFCASSQEWDYTGYTFGSGTRLTVV.

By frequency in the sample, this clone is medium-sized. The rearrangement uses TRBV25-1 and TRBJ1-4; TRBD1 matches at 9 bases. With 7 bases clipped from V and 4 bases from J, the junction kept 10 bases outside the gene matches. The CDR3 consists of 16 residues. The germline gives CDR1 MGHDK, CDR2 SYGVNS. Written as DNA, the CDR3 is TGTGCCAGCAACGGTGCGGGACAGGGCTTTAATGAAAAACTGTTTTTT. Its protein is CASNGAGQGFNEKLFF.

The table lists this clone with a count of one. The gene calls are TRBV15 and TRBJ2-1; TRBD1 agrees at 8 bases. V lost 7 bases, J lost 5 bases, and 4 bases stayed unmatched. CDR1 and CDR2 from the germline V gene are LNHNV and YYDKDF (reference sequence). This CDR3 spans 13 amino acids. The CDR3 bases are TGTGCCACCAAGACAGGGGTACACAATGAGCAGTTCTTC. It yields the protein CATKTGVHNEQFF.

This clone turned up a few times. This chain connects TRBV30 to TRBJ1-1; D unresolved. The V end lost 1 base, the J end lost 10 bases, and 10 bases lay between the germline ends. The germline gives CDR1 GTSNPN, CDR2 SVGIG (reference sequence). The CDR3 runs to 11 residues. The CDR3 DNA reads TGTGCCTGGAGTGGAGGTGCGGGAGCTTTCTTT. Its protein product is CAWSGGAGAFF.

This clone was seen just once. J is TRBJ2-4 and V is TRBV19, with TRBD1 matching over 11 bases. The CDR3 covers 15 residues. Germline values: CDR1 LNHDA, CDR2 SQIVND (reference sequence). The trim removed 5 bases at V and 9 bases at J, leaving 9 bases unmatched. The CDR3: CASSYNPGQGGIQYF. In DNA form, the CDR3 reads TGTGCCAGTAGTTATAATCCGGGACAGGGGGGCATTCAGTACTTC.

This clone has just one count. The CDR3 protein is CASSYGLAGQNEQFF. In DNA form, the CDR3 reads TGTGCCAGCAGTTACGGACTAGCGGGGCAGAATGAGCAGTTCTTC. This sequence joins TRBV6-5 and TRBJ2-1; 12 nucleotides align to TRBD2. This CDR3 spans 15 amino acids. V shed 2 bases, J shed 7 bases, and the junction held 3 bases outside the gene matches. Looked up from germline, CDR1 is MNHEY and CDR2 is SVGAGI.

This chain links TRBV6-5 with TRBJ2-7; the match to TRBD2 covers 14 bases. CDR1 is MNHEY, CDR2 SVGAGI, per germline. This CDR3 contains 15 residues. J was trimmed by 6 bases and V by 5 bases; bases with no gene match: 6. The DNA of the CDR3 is TGTGCCAGCAGTAGACGGACTAGCGGGAGGCGCGAGCAGTACTTC. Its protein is CASSRRTSGRREQYF.

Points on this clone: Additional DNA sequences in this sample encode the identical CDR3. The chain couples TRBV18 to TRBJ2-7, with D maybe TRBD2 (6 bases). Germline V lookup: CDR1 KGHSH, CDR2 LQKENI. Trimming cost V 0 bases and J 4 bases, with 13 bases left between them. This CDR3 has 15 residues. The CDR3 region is CASSPPSSGGYEQYF. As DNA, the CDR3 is TGTGCCAGCTCACCACCCAGCTCTGGGGGGTACGAGCAGTACTTC.

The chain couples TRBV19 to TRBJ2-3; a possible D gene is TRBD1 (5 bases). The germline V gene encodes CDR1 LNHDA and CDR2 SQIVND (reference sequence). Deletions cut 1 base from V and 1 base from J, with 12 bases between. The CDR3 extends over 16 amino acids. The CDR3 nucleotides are TGTGCCAGTAGTATAGTGACAGAAGATCGCACAGATACGCAGTATTTT. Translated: CASSIVTEDRTDTQYF.

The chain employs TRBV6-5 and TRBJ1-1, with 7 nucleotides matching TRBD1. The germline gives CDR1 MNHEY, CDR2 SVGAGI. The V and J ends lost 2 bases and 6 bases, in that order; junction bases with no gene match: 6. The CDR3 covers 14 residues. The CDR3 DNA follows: TGTGCCAGCAGTTACGGAGGGGGCGCCTCTGAAGCTTTCTTT. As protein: CASSYGGGASEAFF.

CDR3: CASSGAGGNTEAFF. For the CDR3, the DNA is TGTGCCAGCAGTGGGGCAGGGGGGAACACTGAAGCTTTCTTT. The genes are TRBV2 and TRBJ1-1; TRBD1 matches 7 bases. V trimming: 4 bases; J trimming: 1 base; junction bases outside the gene matches: 3. Germline lookup yields CDR1 SNHLY and CDR2 FYNNEI. The CDR3 spans 14 residues.

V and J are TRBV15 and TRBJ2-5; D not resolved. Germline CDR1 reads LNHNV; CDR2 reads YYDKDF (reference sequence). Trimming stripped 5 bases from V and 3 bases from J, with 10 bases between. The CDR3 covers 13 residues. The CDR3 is CATSRRLEETQYF. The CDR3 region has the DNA TGTGCCACCAGCCGGCGGCTAGAAGAGACCCAGTACTTC.

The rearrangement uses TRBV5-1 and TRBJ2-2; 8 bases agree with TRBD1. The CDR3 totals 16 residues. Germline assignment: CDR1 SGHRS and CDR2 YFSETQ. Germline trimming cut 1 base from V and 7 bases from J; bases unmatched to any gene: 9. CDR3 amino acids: CASSLNGQGSDGELFF. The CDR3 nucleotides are TGCGCCAGCAGCTTGAACGGACAGGGTTCGGACGGGGAGCTGTTTTTT.

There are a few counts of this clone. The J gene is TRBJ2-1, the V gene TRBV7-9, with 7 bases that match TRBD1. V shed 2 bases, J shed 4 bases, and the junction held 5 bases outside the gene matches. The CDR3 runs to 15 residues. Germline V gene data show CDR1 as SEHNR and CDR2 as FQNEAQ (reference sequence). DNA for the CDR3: TGTGCCAGCAGCTTAACCGGGACAGAGTACAATGAGCAGTTCTTC. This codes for CASSLTGTEYNEQFF.

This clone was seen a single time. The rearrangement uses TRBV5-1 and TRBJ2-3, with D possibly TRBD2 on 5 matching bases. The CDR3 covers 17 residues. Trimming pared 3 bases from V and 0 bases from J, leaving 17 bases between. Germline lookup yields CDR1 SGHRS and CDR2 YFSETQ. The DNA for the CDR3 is TGCGCCAGCAGCTCCTTATCAGGAGGTACTAGCACAGATACGCAGTATTTT. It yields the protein CASSSLSGGTSTDTQYF.

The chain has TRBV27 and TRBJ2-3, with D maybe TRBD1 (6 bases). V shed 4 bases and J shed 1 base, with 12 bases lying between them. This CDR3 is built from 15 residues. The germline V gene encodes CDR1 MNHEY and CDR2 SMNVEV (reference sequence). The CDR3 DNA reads TGTGCCAGCAGTTACAACGCAGGGGGCACAGATACGCAGTATTTT. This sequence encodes CASSYNAGGTDTQYF.

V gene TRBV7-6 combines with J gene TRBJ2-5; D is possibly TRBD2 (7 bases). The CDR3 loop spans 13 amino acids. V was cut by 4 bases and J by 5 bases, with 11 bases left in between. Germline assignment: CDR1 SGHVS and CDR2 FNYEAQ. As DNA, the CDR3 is TGTGCCAGCAGCTCCCGGGGGGCGGAGACCCAGTACTTC. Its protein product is CASSSRGAETQYF.